Below, one T cell receptor (beta chain) is given with its context. Antigen: not known. The CDR3 spans 13 residues. CDR1 and CDR2 from the germline V gene are SNHLY and FYNNEI. The V end was cut by 3 bases, the J end by 2 bases, with 7 bases between. This sample was taken from a study of regulatory T cells in long-lasting Graves disease. HTBI primers from iRepertoire and Arm-PCR of CDR3 regions yielded the TCR beta libraries. Original processing notes: The samples included approximately 62 TRBV and 14 TRBJ segments. A single record per CDR3 protein comes from TCRdb applying MiXCR to the multiplex PCR reads. These V and J calls rely on TCRdb rather than the paper's analysis. The table lists 350,000 to 400,000 distinct CDR3 sequences, about 16% of them singletons, with 22% in the top ten. The sample's time point: newly diagnosed GD, antithyroid drugs for less than 3 months. Preparation of the TCR library used RNA extracted from PBMCs.

Study-level findings and limits: Newly diagnosed patients shared 1,000 or so public clonotypes; persistent patients shared around 2,800. Reduced TCR diversity was observed in persistent Graves' patients versus newly diagnosed patients. A reduction in accuracy may have resulted from the small sample size.

Specimen: peripheral blood mononuclear cells (PBMCs), collected at new diagnosis, from a patient treated with antithyroid drugs. The sequence was collected from a female donor with Graves disease. The rearrangement uses TRBV2 and TRBJ1-1; D is uncertain. The CDR3 DNA follows: TGTGCCAGCAGTGAGAAGGGAAACACTGAAGCTTTCTTT. Residues: CASSEKGNTEAFF.